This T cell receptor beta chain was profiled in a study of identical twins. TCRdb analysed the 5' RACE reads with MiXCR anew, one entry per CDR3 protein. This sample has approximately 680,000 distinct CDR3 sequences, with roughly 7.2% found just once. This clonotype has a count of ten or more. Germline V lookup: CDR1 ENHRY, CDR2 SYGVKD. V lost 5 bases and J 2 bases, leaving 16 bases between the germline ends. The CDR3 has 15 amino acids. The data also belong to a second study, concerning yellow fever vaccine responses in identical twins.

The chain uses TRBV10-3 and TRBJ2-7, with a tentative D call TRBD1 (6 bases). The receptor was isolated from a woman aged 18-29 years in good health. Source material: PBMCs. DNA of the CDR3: TGTGCCATCAGTATTGTCGGGAACAGGGCCTACGAGCAGTACTTC. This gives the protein CAISIVGNRAYEQYF.